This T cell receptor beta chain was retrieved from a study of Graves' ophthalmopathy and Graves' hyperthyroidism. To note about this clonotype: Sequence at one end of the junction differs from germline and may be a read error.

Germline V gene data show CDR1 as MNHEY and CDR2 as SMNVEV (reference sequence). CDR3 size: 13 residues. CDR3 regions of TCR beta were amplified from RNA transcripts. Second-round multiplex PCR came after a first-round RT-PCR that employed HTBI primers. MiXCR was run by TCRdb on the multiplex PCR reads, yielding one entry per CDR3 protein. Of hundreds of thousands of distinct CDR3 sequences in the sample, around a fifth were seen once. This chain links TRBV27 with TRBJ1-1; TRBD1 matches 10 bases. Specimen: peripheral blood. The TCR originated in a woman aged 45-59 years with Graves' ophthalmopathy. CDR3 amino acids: CTSSTTGGVEAFF. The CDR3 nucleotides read TGTACCAGCAGTACGACAGGGGGCGTTGAAGCTTTCTTT.